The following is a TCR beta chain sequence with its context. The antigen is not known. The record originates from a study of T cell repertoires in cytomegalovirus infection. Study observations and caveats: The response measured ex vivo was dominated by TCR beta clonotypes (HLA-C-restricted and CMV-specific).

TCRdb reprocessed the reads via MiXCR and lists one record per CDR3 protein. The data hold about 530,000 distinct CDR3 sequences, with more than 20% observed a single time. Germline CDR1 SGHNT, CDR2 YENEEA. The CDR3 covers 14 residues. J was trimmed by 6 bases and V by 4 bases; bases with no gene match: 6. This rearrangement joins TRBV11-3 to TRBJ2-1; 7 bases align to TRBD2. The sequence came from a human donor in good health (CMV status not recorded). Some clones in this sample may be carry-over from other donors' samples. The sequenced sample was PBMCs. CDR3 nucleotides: TGTGCCAGCAGCTCAGGTCGCGGGGGCAATGAGCAGTTCTTC. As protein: CASSSGRGGNEQFF.